These T cell receptor beta chains were read from a single sample in a study of CD8 T cells in Susac syndrome. TCRdb re-called the immunoSEQ multiplex PCR reads through MiXCR, storing one row per CDR3 protein. The sample records 160,000 or so distinct CDR3 sequences, 95% to 96% being singletons. Sequencing input: CD8+ T cells from PBMCs. The receptor source for this set is a human donor with multiple sclerosis. CDR3s include the opening cysteine and the closing phenylalanine or tryptophan. D genes are given only for firm matches. Clone size is given for some rows only: seen once, a few or many times, or a class if the clone is expanded.

TRBJ2-1 TRBD1 - TRBV20-1 CSAEGTGDPEQFF TGCAGTGCTGAGGGGACAGGGGATCCTGAGCAGTTCTTC
TRBJ2-1 TRBD2 - TRBV3-1 CASSQVSGGYDNEQFF TGTGCCAGCAGCCAGGTGAGCGGGGGATATGACAATGAGCAGTTCTTC
TRBJ1-1 - - TRBV20-1 CSARDWKQGGNTEAFF TGCAGTGCTAGAGATTGGAAGCAGGGAGGGAACACTGAAGCTTTCTTT
TRBJ1-2 - - TRBV29-1 CSVEATGFNYGYTF TGCAGCGTTGAAGCCACGGGCTTCAACTATGGCTACACCTTC
TRBJ2-1 TRBD1 - TRBV13 CASSFRAGGNEQFF TGTGCCAGCAGCTTTCGGGCAGGGGGCAATGAGCAGTTCTTC
TRBJ2-3 TRBD2 - TRBV30 CAWSGGGSTDTQYF TGTGCCTGGAGTGGCGGGGGGAGCACAGATACGCAGTATTTT
TRBJ2-1 - - TRBV28 CASRARETYNEQFF TGTGCCAGCAGAGCCCGGGAGACCTACAATGAGCAGTTCTTC
TRBJ2-3 - - TRBV6-2/TRBV6-3 CASSYGFADTQYF TGTGCCAGCAGTTACGGGTTCGCAGATACGCAGTATTTT
TRBJ2-1 TRBD2 - TRBV29-1 CSVDDSGEKGSYNEQFF TGCAGCGTTGACGATAGCGGGGAAAAGGGCTCCTACAATGAGCAGTTCTTC
TRBJ2-7 - - TRBV7-9 CASSLDGSLVNF TGTGCCAGCAGCTTAGATGGGTCCTTGGTGAACTTC
TRBJ2-2 - few TRBV12-3/TRBV12-4 CASSFGGGELFF TGTGCCAGCAGTTTTGGGGGCGGGGAGCTGTTTTTT
TRBJ1-1 TRBD1 - TRBV29-1 CSFIGTEALMNTEAFF TGCAGCTTCATCGGGACAGAAGCTTTAATGAACACTGAAGCTTTCTTT
TRBJ2-7 - - TRBV6-2/TRBV6-3 CASGDGYEQYF TGTGCCAGCGGGGACGGTTACGAGCAGTACTTC
TRBJ2-5 - - TRBV12-3/TRBV12-4 CATGGVGETQYF TGTGCTACCGGAGGGGTCGGAGAGACCCAGTACTTC
TRBJ2-3 - - TRBV30 CAWTGDWNTDTQYF TGTGCCTGGACGGGGGACTGGAACACAGATACGCAGTATTTT
TRBJ1-1 TRBD1 once TRBV27 CASSSLGTGMRTEAFF TGTGCCAGCAGTTCCCTCGGGACAGGAATGAGGACTGAAGCTTTCTTT
TRBJ2-7 - - TRBV5-6 CASSQRGSRDEQYF TGTGCCAGCAGTCAGAGGGGATCGCGGGACGAGCAGTACTTC
TRBJ2-7 TRBD1 once TRBV9 CASSPRTGQTYEQYF TGTGCCAGCAGCCCCCGGACAGGCCAAACCTACGAGCAGTACTTC
TRBJ2-1 TRBD2 - TRBV6-6 CASRNTGLARHEQFF TGTGCCAGCAGAAATACCGGACTAGCGCGCCATGAGCAGTTCTTC
TRBJ2-7 TRBD2 once TRBV28 CASSERGGADEQYF TGTGCCAGCAGTGAGCGGGGGGGTGCCGACGAGCAGTACTTC
TRBJ1-2 - - TRBV2 CGFGGAPYGYTF TGTGGTTTCGGAGGGGCCCCATATGGCTACACCTTC
TRBJ1-1 - - TRBV4-2 CASSRSAQVNTEAFF TGTGCCAGCAGCCGATCCGCTCAGGTCAACACTGAAGCTTTCTTT
TRBJ1-1 - - TRBV20-1 CSARGDGYEAFF TGCAGTGCTAGAGGGGACGGCTATGAAGCTTTCTTT
TRBJ1-1 - - TRBV27 CASSYIGTEAFF TGTGCCAGCAGTTATATCGGAACTGAAGCTTTCTTT
TRBJ1-1 - - TRBV27 CASSSLRAEAFF TGTGCCAGCAGTTCTCTTAGAGCTGAAGCTTTCTTT